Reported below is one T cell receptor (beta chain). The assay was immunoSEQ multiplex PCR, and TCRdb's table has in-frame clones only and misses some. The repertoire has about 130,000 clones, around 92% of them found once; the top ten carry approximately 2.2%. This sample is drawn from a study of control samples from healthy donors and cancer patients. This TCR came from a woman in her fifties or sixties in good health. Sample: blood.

The CDR3 sequence: CASSSPGGGETQYF. The CDR3 coding sequence is TGTGCCAGCAGTTCGCCGGGGGGAGGGGAGACCCAGTACTTC. The chain links TRBV25-1 to TRBJ2-5, with TRBD2 identical over 7 bases. Germline loops: CDR1 MGHDK, CDR2 SYGVNS. The CDR3 runs 14 residues. The J segment lost 5 bases and the V segment lost 5 bases, leaving 8 bases of the junction unmatched. The complete variable domain, with remaining parts taken from reference TRBV25-1 and TRBJ2-5, reads EADIYQTPRYLVIGTGKKITLECSQTMGHDKMYWYQQDPGMELHLIHYSYGVNSTEKGDLSSESTVSRIRTEHFPLTLESARPSHTSQYLCASSSPGGGETQYFGPGTRLLVL.